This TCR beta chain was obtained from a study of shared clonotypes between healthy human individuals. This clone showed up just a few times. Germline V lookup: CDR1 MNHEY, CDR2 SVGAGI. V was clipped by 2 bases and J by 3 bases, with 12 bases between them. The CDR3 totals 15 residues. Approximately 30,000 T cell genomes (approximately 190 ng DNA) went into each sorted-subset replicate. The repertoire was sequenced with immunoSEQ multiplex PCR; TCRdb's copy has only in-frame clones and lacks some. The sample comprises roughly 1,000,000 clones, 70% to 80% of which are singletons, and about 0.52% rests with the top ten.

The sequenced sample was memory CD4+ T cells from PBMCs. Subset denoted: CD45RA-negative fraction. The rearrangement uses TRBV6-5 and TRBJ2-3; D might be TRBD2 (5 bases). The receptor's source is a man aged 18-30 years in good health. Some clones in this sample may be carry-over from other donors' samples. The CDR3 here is CASSYRWRYTDTQYF. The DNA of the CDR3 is TGTGCCAGCAGTTACAGGTGGAGGTATACAGATACGCAGTATTTT.